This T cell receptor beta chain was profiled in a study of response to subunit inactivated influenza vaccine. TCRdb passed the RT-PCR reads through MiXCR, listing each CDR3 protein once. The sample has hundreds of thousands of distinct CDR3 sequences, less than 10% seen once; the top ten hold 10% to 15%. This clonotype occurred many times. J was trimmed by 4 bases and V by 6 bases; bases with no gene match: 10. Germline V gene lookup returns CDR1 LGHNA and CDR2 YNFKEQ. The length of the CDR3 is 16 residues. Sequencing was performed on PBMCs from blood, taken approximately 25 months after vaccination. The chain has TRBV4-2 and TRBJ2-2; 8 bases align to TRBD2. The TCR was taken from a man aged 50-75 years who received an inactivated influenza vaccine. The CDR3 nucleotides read TGTGCCAGCAGACACAGGGCTAGCGGGCCCACCGGGGAGCTGTTTTTT. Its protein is CASRHRASGPTGELFF.